Listed here are 19 T cell receptor beta chains from one sample, sequenced in a study of blood T cell repertoires in COVID-19. Repertoires were generated with immunoSEQ multiplex PCR, while TCRdb's copy carries only in-frame clones and drops some. Of 120,000 to 150,000 clones listed, 70% to 85% are singletons. The sample consisted of peripheral blood. These receptors were obtained from a woman of 80 years or more in a cohort sampled during active or convalescent COVID-19.

In DNA, the CDR3 is TGTGCCAGCAGCCCACGTTTAGATGAAGCTTTCTTT. Translating it yields CASSPRLDEAFF. The chain has TRBV7-2 and TRBJ1-1; D is undetermined. The CDR3 runs to 12 residues. Germline V CDR1 and CDR2: SGHTA, FQGNSA. Between the trimmed V and J ends, which lost 5 bases and 7 bases, there was a span of 11 bases.

This clone was seen a single time. J is TRBJ1-2 and V is TRBV5-6; D possibly corresponds to TRBD1 (5 bases). Looked up from germline, CDR1 is SGHDT and CDR2 is YYEEEE. V dropped 0 bases and J dropped 9 bases, with 12 bases sitting between them. The CDR3 extends over 13 amino acids. This CDR3 is CASSLARGISYTF. DNA for the CDR3: TGTGCCAGCAGCTTGGCCCGGGGGATTAGCTACACCTTC.

This clone was observed many times. The chain carries TRBV18 and TRBJ1-1, with unresolved D. V dropped 2 bases and J dropped 4 bases, with 11 bases sitting between them. The CDR3 has 14 residues. CDR1 and CDR2 (germline): KGHSH, LQKENI. This chain's CDR3 is CASSPSNRATEAFF. The CDR3 DNA is TGTGCCAGCTCACCATCCAACAGAGCCACTGAAGCTTTCTTT.

This rearrangement joins TRBV5-1 to TRBJ2-5; D gene ambiguous. Deletions cut 1 base from V and 0 bases from J, with 7 bases between. The CDR3 length is 14 residues. CDR1 is SGHRS, CDR2 YFSETQ, per germline. The chain's CDR3 is CASSLRTDQETQYF. CDR3 DNA: TGCGCCAGCAGCTTGAGAACAGACCAAGAGACCCAGTACTTC.

The V gene is TRBV10-3, the J gene TRBJ1-5; TRBD1 agrees at 8 bases. The CDR3 extends over 15 amino acids. Trimming at V came to 6 bases and at J to 3 bases, leaving 7 bases not matched to a gene. The germline V gene encodes CDR1 ENHRY and CDR2 SYGVKD. CDR3 DNA sequence: TGTGCCATCAGGGGGGACAGGTCTTCCAATCAGCCCCAGCATTTT. Translation gives CAIRGDRSSNQPQHF.

This sequence joins TRBV5-1 and TRBJ1-3; 9 bases fit TRBD1. The CDR3 runs 14 residues. Germline CDR1 reads SGHRS; CDR2 reads YFSETQ. V lost 4 bases, J lost 7 bases, and 6 bases stayed unmatched. The CDR3: CASSTSGQGNTIYF. The CDR3 nucleotides are TGCGCCAGCAGCACATCGGGACAGGGTAACACCATATATTTT.

In this sample, this clone turned up a few times. The V gene is TRBV15, the J gene TRBJ2-2, with D hard to call. This CDR3 is built from 14 residues. Germline CDR1 reads LNHNV; CDR2 reads YYDKDF (reference sequence). The V gene lost 2 bases and the J gene lost 5 bases, with 9 bases spanning the gap. The CDR3 protein is CATSRTRSTGELFF. The CDR3 DNA follows: TGTGCCACCAGCAGAACGAGAAGTACCGGGGAGCTGTTTTTT.

V and J are TRBV5-4 and TRBJ2-3, with D possibly matching TRBD1 (6 bases). Germline CDR1 and CDR2: SGHNT and YYREEE (reference sequence). The CDR3 length is 15 residues. V shed 1 base and J shed 2 bases, with 11 bases lying between them. Here the CDR3 reads CASSLTGYFTDTQYF. Written as DNA, the CDR3 is TGTGCCAGCAGCTTGACAGGGTATTTCACAGATACGCAGTATTTT.

This clone was seen a single time. J is TRBJ1-5 and V is TRBV27; 9 nucleotides line up with TRBD1. V lost 6 bases and J lost 4; bases outside the gene matches: 10. The CDR3 runs 16 residues. Germline CDR1 reads MNHEY; CDR2 reads SMNVEV (reference sequence). This chain's CDR3 is CASRIPTGTGNQPQHF. DNA for the CDR3: TGTGCCAGCAGGATACCCACCGGGACAGGGAATCAGCCCCAGCATTTT.

J is TRBJ1-4 and V is TRBV28; the D is unclear. Germline assignment: CDR1 MDHEN and CDR2 SYDVKM. The CDR3 is 14 amino acids. The V and J ends lost 2 bases and 3 bases respectively, with 7 bases between them. This CDR3 reads CASSLGPSNEKLFF. The CDR3 region has the DNA TGTGCCAGCAGTTTAGGGCCGTCTAATGAAAAACTGTTTTTT. The variable domain in full, with the rest retrieved from reference TRBV28 and TRBJ1-4, is DVKVTQSSRYLVKRTGEKVFLECVQDMDHENMFWYRQDPGLGLRLIYFSYDVKMKEKGDIPEGYSVSREKKERFSLILESASTNQTSMYLCASSLGPSNEKLFFGSGTQLSVL.

In this sample, this clone turned up once. The chain recombines TRBV6-4 with TRBJ2-3; 10 nucleotides agree with TRBD2. V was clipped by 7 bases and J by 7 bases; unmatched bases: 11. Germline-derived CDR1 and CDR2 are MRHNA and SNTAGT. The CDR3 runs to 15 residues. CDR3 region: CASKPDSGGYHTQYF. The CDR3 bases are TGTGCCAGCAAGCCCGATAGCGGGGGGTATCATACGCAGTATTTT.

The J gene is TRBJ2-5, the V gene TRBV5-1; TRBD1 might be the D (5 bases). The V end lost 0 bases, the J end lost 2 bases, and 11 bases lay between the germline ends. CDR3 length: 15 amino acids. Germline V gene lookup returns CDR1 SGHRS and CDR2 YFSETQ. The CDR3 spells CASSLGAGRQETQYF. CDR3 nucleotide sequence: TGCGCCAGCAGCTTGGGAGCAGGGCGGCAAGAGACCCAGTACTTC.

V and J are TRBV11-2 and TRBJ1-2, with TRBD1 matching 7 bases. V shed 1 base, J shed 6 bases, and the junction held 20 bases outside the gene matches. Per germline, CDR1 SGHAT and CDR2 FQNNGV. CDR3 length: 19 amino acids. The CDR3 nucleotides are TGTGCCAGCAGCTTAGTGGTAGACCATTCTACCGGGCAGGGGGATGGCTACACCTTC. This sequence encodes CASSLVVDHSTGQGDGYTF.

The chain carries TRBV28 and TRBJ2-5, with 9 bases fitting TRBD1. The CDR3 has 15 residues. CDR1 is MDHEN, CDR2 SYDVKM, per germline. J gave up 5 bases and V 5 bases, and 9 bases lay outside the gene matches. In nucleotides, the CDR3 is TGTGCCAGCAGTATCCCAGGGACAGGGAAGGAGACCCAGTACTTC. This translates into CASSIPGTGKETQYF. Together with reference TRBV28 and TRBJ2-5, the CDR3 gives the full variable domain: DVKVTQSSRYLVKRTGEKVFLECVQDMDHENMFWYRQDPGLGLRLIYFSYDVKMKEKGDIPEGYSVSREKKERFSLILESASTNQTSMYLCASSIPGTGKETQYFGPGTRLLVL.

This clone was counted once. The J gene is TRBJ1-5, the V gene TRBV15; D is unclear. CDR1 and CDR2 from the germline V gene are LNHNV and YYDKDF (reference sequence). This CDR3 is built from 15 residues. V shed 4 bases and J shed 3 bases, with 13 bases lying between them. In DNA form, the CDR3 reads TGTGCCACCAGCACCCAGGTACTGAACAATCAGCCCCAGCATTTT. This gives the protein CATSTQVLNNQPQHF.

The chain links TRBV7-9 to TRBJ2-3, with D maybe TRBD2 (7 bases). The germline V gene has CDR1 SEHNR and CDR2 FQNEAQ (reference sequence). The CDR3 is 15 amino acids. V lost 3 bases, J lost 5 bases, and 15 bases lay in between. The DNA of the CDR3 is TGTGCCAGCAGCTTCCTAGGGGGGAGGGAAGATACGCAGTATTTT. It encodes CASSFLGGREDTQYF. The whole variable domain, filled in from reference TRBV7-9 and TRBJ2-3, reads DTGVSQNPRHKITKRGQNVTFRCDPISEHNRLYWYRQTLGQGPEFLTYFQNEAQLEKSRLLSDRFSAERPKGSFSTLEIQRTEQGDSAMYLCASSFLGGREDTQYFGPGTRLTVL.

The V and J genes are TRBV14 and TRBJ1-2; TRBD1 agrees at 8 bases. Germline V gene data show CDR1 as SGHDN and CDR2 as FVKESK. There are 15 residues in the CDR3. V shed 4 bases and J 4 bases; nucleotides not matched to a gene: 8. The CDR3, as DNA: TGTGCCAGCAGCCGAAGACAGGGGTCGATCTATGGCTACACCTTC. This gives the protein CASSRRQGSIYGYTF.

This clone is a singleton in its sample. This chain uses TRBV19 with TRBJ1-5; D is uncertain. The CDR3 runs 17 residues. V lost 4 bases to trimming and J lost 0 bases, with 16 bases between them. Germline V lookup: CDR1 LNHDA, CDR2 SQIVND (reference sequence). The CDR3: CASSSYGSGYSNQPQHF. CDR3 coding DNA: TGTGCCAGTAGTAGTTACGGGTCGGGGTATAGCAATCAGCCCCAGCATTTT. Combining the CDR3 with reference TRBV19 and TRBJ1-5 gives the whole variable domain DGGITQSPKYLFRKEGQNVTLSCEQNLNHDAMYWYRQDPGQGLRLIYYSQIVNDFQKGDIAEGYSVSREKKESFPLTVTSAQKNPTAFYLCASSSYGSGYSNQPQHFGDGTRLSIL.

This chain connects TRBV3-1 (or the pseudogene TRBV3-2) to TRBJ2-2; TRBD2 aligns across 7 bases. V dropped 1 base and J dropped 1; count of bases not matched to a gene: 6. Germline V gene data show CDR1 as LGHDT and CDR2 as YNNKEL (reference sequence). The CDR3 loop spans 17 amino acids. In DNA, the CDR3 is TGTGCCAGCAGCCAAGTTGACGGGGGGATGAACACCGGGGAGCTGTTTTTT. Translated, it gives CASSQVDGGMNTGELFF.